Following are 5 T cell receptor beta chains from one sample sequenced in a study of PD-1 blockade in mismatch repair-deficient tumors. Repertoires were generated with immunoSEQ multiplex PCR, while TCRdb's copy carries only in-frame clones and drops some. The sample has tens of thousands of clones; approximately 80% are singletons. Material: peripheral blood, obtained 44 weeks after starting pembrolizumab. These receptor sequences come from an adult with mismatch repair-deficient cancer.

This clone was seen once. This rearrangement joins TRBV14 to TRBJ2-7; no reliable D call. CDR1 is SGHDN and CDR2 is FVKESK in the germline V gene. Trimming removed 2 bases at V and 3 bases at J, with 8 bases between. CDR3 length: 13 residues. CDR3 region: CASSQILRYEQYF. DNA for the CDR3: TGTGCCAGCAGCCAAATTCTACGCTACGAGCAGTACTTC.

The gene calls are TRBV10-3 and TRBJ1-3; a possible D gene is TRBD1 (5 bases). The V and J ends lost 2 bases and 0 bases respectively, with 8 bases between them. The CDR3 runs to 15 residues. Germline V gene lookup returns CDR1 ENHRY and CDR2 SYGVKD. In DNA form, the CDR3 reads TGTGCCATCAGTGAGGGGGGGGACTCTGGAAACACCATATATTTT. It translates to CAISEGGDSGNTIYF.

In this sample, this clone turned up once. The genes are TRBV6-6 and TRBJ1-1; D not resolved. CDR1 MNHNY and CDR2 SVGAGI come from the germline V gene (reference sequence). V was cut by 2 bases and J by 3 bases, with 13 bases left in between. The CDR3 is made up of 15 amino acids. The CDR3 loop reads CASSYRQLPYTEAFF. CDR3 coding DNA: TGTGCCAGCAGTTACCGGCAGTTACCTTACACTGAAGCTTTCTTT.

CDR3 sequence reads: CASSPVRTVTTNEKLFF. The CDR3 DNA reads TGTGCCAGCTCACCAGTCAGGACCGTCACAACTAATGAAAAACTGTTTTTT. This chain uses TRBV18 with TRBJ1-4; no clear D gene. The CDR3 covers 17 residues. Trimming took 2 bases from V and 0 from J, leaving 13 bases between them. Germline V gene data show CDR1 as KGHSH and CDR2 as LQKENI.

V gene TRBV7-2 combines with J gene TRBJ2-1, with TRBD1 identical over 12 bases. The V gene end was trimmed by 5 bases and the J gene end by 8 bases; junction bases not matched to a gene: 7. The CDR3 extends over 15 amino acids. The germline V gene encodes CDR1 SGHTA and CDR2 FQGNSA. CDR3 sequence: CASSPGTGGLYEQFF. The CDR3 DNA reads as TGTGCCAGCAGCCCCGGGACAGGGGGCTTGTATGAGCAGTTCTTC.